Shown below are 17 T cell receptor beta chains from a single sample sequenced in a study of blood T cells in healthy people across ages. Primers used in a second PCR of roughly 6 to 12 cycles were a sample-barcoded 5' primer and a J-beta primer mix. A single record per CDR3 protein comes from TCRdb applying MiXCR to the 5' RACE reads. This sample has 800,000 or so distinct CDR3 sequences; 35% to 60% occur once, and the top ten carry roughly 20%. The sequenced material came from blood. The receptors were gathered from a man older than 75 in good health.

About this clonotype itself: Without the conserved terminal phenylalanine or tryptophan, this CDR3 likely stems from a read error. The chain couples TRBV28 to TRBJ2-7, with no clear D. The CDR3 is 13 residues long. The V gene's germline CDR1 is MDHEN and CDR2 SYDVKM. V was trimmed by 5 bases and J by 4 bases, leaving 12 bases between them. Here the CDR3 DNA reads TGTGCCAGCAGTCTTTCCTCCATTTACGAGCAGTACTCC. Translating it yields CASSLSSIYEQYS.

The table lists this clonotype with a few counts. The genes are TRBV29-1 and TRBJ2-3, with no clear D. The CDR3 covers 14 residues. Germline loops: CDR1 SQVTM, CDR2 ANQGSEA. The ends were cut back, 0 bases at V and 1 base at J, with 8 bases in the middle. CDR3 region: CSVEEGKGTDTQYF. The CDR3 DNA follows: TGCAGCGTTGAAGAAGGCAAGGGCACAGATACGCAGTATTTT.

The chain links TRBV6-1 to TRBJ2-1; D is undetermined. The CDR3 sequence is 14 residues long. Germline lookup yields CDR1 MNHNS and CDR2 SASEGT. V gave up 3 bases and J gave up 2 bases, with 8 bases separating them. CDR3 in amino acids: CASSESSPYNEQFF. The CDR3 nucleotides are TGTGCCAGCAGTGAGTCGAGCCCCTACAATGAGCAGTTCTTC.

Regarding this clonotype: A much larger clone is a single base away; this may be a read error. The gene calls are TRBV5-1 and TRBJ2-1; D not certain. The germline V gene has CDR1 SGHRS and CDR2 YFSETQ. V was trimmed by 5 bases and J by 13 bases, leaving 7 bases between them. The CDR3 is made up of 9 amino acids. The CDR3 region is CASRITQFF. CDR3 bases: TGCGCCAGCAGAATCACCCAGTTCTTC.

This clonotype was found a few times. An end of the junction does not agree with germline; a read error may underlie this. The chain recombines TRBV6-5 with TRBJ2-1, with 10 bases that match TRBD2. The CDR3 contains 15 residues. Germline lookup yields CDR1 MNHEY and CDR2 SVGAGI. The CDR3: CASSYEAGGLNGQFF. In DNA, the CDR3 is TGTGCCAGCAGTTACGAAGCGGGAGGGCTCAATGGGCAGTTCTTC.

The chain couples TRBV29-1 to TRBJ2-6; 7 bases fit TRBD2. The germline gives CDR1 SQVTM, CDR2 ANQGSEA. The CDR3 sequence is 13 residues long. The CDR3 nucleotides read TGCGTTGTGGGAGGGGCTGGGGCCAACGTCCTGACTTTC. Translation: CVVGGAGANVLTF.

This clonotype was recorded at least ten times. The chain combines TRBV4-3 with TRBJ2-7, with D uncertain. V lost 4 bases, J lost 4 bases, and 20 bases lay in between. Germline-derived CDR1 and CDR2 are LGHNA and YSLEER. The CDR3 has 16 residues. The CDR3 DNA follows: TGCGCCAGCAGCCTCAAAACGGCGGACCCAAAGTACGAGCAGTACTTC. It translates to CASSLKTADPKYEQYF.

The chain carries TRBV7-9 and TRBJ1-2; D gene ambiguous. The CDR3 has 15 amino acids. V dropped 1 base and J dropped 1 base, with 10 bases sitting between them. Germline V CDR1 and CDR2: SEHNR, FQNEAQ (reference sequence). The CDR3 loop is CASSLDSANNYGYTF. The CDR3 coding sequence is TGTGCCAGCAGCTTAGATTCGGCGAATAACTATGGCTACACCTTC.

This sequence joins TRBV5-1 and TRBJ2-5, with D unclear. The CDR3 extends over 13 amino acids. Germline V gene lookup returns CDR1 SGHRS and CDR2 YFSETQ. Trimming shortened V by 4 bases and J by 4 bases, and 11 bases separated the two germline ends. The CDR3 DNA reads as TGCGCCAGCAGCGCCCGACTGGGAGAGACCCAGTACTTC. It codes for CASSARLGETQYF.

CDR3 loop: CASSLGQVNTGELFF. The CDR3 nucleotides are TGTGCCAGCAGCTTGGGGCAGGTGAACACCGGGGAGCTGTTTTTT. The rearrangement uses TRBV5-6 and TRBJ2-2; D remains ambiguous. The length of the CDR3 is 15 residues. The germline gives CDR1 SGHDT, CDR2 YYEEEE. Trimming removed 0 bases at V and 1 base at J, with 7 bases between.

Comments on this clonotype: It may be a read error: a sequence one base away is much more abundant. J is TRBJ2-1 and V is TRBV29-1; the D is unclear. The length of the CDR3 is 11 residues. Germline CDR1 and CDR2: SQVTM and ANQGSEA. The V and J ends lost 4 bases and 10 bases respectively, with 11 bases between them. CDR3 in DNA: TGCAGCGTTGGAACAGCCTACGAGCAGTTCTTC. It specifies CSVGTAYEQFF.

Worth noting for this clonotype: Compared with germline, one end of the junction differs, possibly owing to a read error. This chain's CDR3 is CASSTSTGNGNERFF. For the CDR3, the DNA is TGTGCCAGCAGCACCTCAACAGGGAACGGAAATGAGCGGTTCTTC. The J gene is TRBJ2-1, the V gene TRBV11-1; D is possibly TRBD1 (6 bases). CDR3 length: 15 residues. The V gene's germline CDR1 is SGHAT and CDR2 FQDESV (reference sequence).

V gene TRBV12-3 or TRBV12-4 combines with J gene TRBJ2-3, with D perhaps matching TRBD2 (6 bases). This CDR3 spans 13 amino acids. Between the trimmed V and J ends, which lost 8 bases and 3 bases, there was a span of 12 bases. The CDR3 spells CASAFSGTDTQYF. The CDR3 DNA reads TGTGCCAGCGCTTTTAGCGGTACAGATACGCAGTATTTT.

The CDR3 is CASSPVDTYYEQYF. Here the CDR3 DNA reads TGCGCCAGCAGCCCAGTCGACACTTACTACGAGCAGTACTTC. The V and J genes are TRBV5-1 and TRBJ2-7; D gene uncertain. With 4 bases removed from V and 3 bases from J, the gap between germline ends came to 14 bases. Per the germline V gene, CDR1 is SGHRS and CDR2 is YFSETQ. The CDR3 loop spans 14 amino acids.

As for this clonotype: One junction end does not reproduce the germline sequence, and a read error may be involved. The chain carries TRBV7-9 and TRBJ1-4; no firm D call. CDR1 SEHNR and CDR2 FQNEAQ come from the germline V gene (reference sequence). The CDR3 sequence is 14 residues long. CDR3 DNA: TGTGTCAGCAGCTCCCGGGAGGCAGCTGAAAAACTGTTTTTT. It specifies CVSSSREAAEKLFF. The full variable domain, with the rest looked up from reference TRBV7-9 and TRBJ1-4, is DTGVSQNPRHKITKRGQNVTFRCDPISEHNRLYWYRQTLGQGPEFLTYFQNEAQLEKSRLLSDRFSAERPKGSFSTLEIQRTEQGDSAMYLCVSSSREAAEKLFFGSGTQLSVL.

This clonotype was detected a few times. The J gene is TRBJ2-7, the V gene TRBV29-1, with a tentative D call TRBD1 (6 bases). This CDR3 region has 15 residues. V was shortened by 6 bases and J by 0 bases, with 18 bases between the two germline ends. The germline gives CDR1 SQVTM, CDR2 ANQGSEA. In DNA form, the CDR3 reads TGCAGCGTGAGAGCCCAGGGGATTGGCTCCTACGAGCAGTACTTC. This translates into CSVRAQGIGSYEQYF.

To note about this clonotype: A single base separates this from a much larger clone, so it may be a read error. CDR3 sequence (DNA): TGTGCCAGCAGCCCCCGGGACAGGTCGTACAATGAGCAGTACTTC. The encoded protein is CASSPRDRSYNEQYF. The chain recombines TRBV9 with TRBJ2-5, with TRBD1 matching 8 bases. V dropped 4 bases and J dropped 11; count of bases not matched to a gene: 16. Germline V lookup: CDR1 SGDLS, CDR2 YYNGEE. This CDR3 spans 15 amino acids.